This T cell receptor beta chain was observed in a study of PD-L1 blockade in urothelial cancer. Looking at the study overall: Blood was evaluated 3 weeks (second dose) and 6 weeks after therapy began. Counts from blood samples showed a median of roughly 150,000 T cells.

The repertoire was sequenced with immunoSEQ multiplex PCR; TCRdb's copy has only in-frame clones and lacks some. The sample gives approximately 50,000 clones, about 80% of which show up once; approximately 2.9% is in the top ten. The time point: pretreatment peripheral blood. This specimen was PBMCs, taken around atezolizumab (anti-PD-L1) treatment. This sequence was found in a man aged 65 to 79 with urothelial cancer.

CDR3 sequence (DNA): TGTGCCAGCAGCCGAAGCCAGGCACAGAACACCGGGGAGCTGTTTTTT. Its translation: CASSRSQAQNTGELFF. The rearrangement links TRBV14 to TRBJ2-2; no clear D gene. This CDR3 comprises 16 residues. V was pared by 4 bases and J by 1 base, with 13 bases between. Germline V gives CDR1 SGHDN, CDR2 FVKESK.